This TCR beta chain appears in the sequencing data of a study of T cell repertoires in cytomegalovirus infection. Looking at the study overall: Public signatures in TCR beta pointed to CMV infection and matching HLA type.

Notes on the study in general: Across the ex vivo response, the dominant clonotypes were HLA-C-restricted CMV-specific TCR beta clonotypes. Cumulative public TCR beta family frequency identified carriers of CMV plus the relevant HLA.

Concerning this clonotype itself: As yet, its antigen is unknown.

TCRdb reanalysed the reads using MiXCR and keeps one entry per CDR3 protein. Seen here are around 81,000 distinct CDR3 sequences, approximately 42% observed once, and the top ten hold about 92%. CDR1 and CDR2 from the germline V gene are SGHDT and YYEEEE. This CDR3 is built from 16 residues. Trimming shortened V by 2 bases and J by 4 bases, and 18 bases separated the two germline ends. The source was CD8+ T cells from cultured PBMCs, collected from culture after CMV antigen stimulation. This sequence was found in a human donor in good health (CMV status not recorded). Some clones in this sample may be carry-over from other donors' samples. The V call is TRBV5-6, the J call TRBJ1-1; D gene unclear. Here the CDR3 reads CASSLPVRPLITEAFF. For the CDR3, the DNA is TGTGCCAGCAGCTTACCGGTCAGACCCCTTATCACTGAAGCTTTCTTT.